This T cell receptor (beta chain) originates from a study of blood T cell repertoires in COVID-19. J lost 1 base, V lost 4 bases, and 1 base had no gene match. The CDR3 contains 14 residues. Germline V gene data show CDR1 as SGHRS and CDR2 as YFSETQ. Methods used by the authors: The assay estimated nucleated cells by amplifying reference gene primers. Measured with immunoSEQ multiplex PCR; TCRdb has only the in-frame clones, and not every one. V, J and clone size reflect that table, while D and trimming were determined from the DNA. There are 95,000 to 120,000 clones in the sample; approximately 80% occur only once, and around 8% lies in the top ten.

The TCR was taken from a woman in her thirties or forties with acute or convalescent COVID-19. The sequenced sample consisted of peripheral blood. The chain is built from TRBV5-1 and TRBJ1-1; 10 nucleotides align to TRBD1. The CDR3 reads CASSRDRGNTEAFF. The CDR3, as DNA: TGCGCCAGCAGCCGGGACAGGGGGAACACTGAAGCTTTCTTT.